These 26 T cell receptor beta chains were sequenced from one sample in a study of Graves' ophthalmopathy and Graves' hyperthyroidism. Amplification from RNA transcripts yielded the TCR beta CDR3 regions. First-round RT-PCR used HTBI primers; second-round multiplex PCR followed. TCRdb ran MiXCR on the multiplex PCR reads and lists one entry per CDR3 protein. The sample records over a million distinct CDR3 sequences, about 36% being singletons. Sequenced sample: peripheral blood or thyroid tissue (not recorded which). Receptors were obtained from an adult man with Graves' hyperthyroidism.

The chain couples TRBV20-1 to TRBJ1-3; D not certain. The CDR3 contains 14 residues. Trimming removed 5 bases from V and 0 bases from J, with 11 bases in between. CDR1 is DFQATT and CDR2 is SNEGSKA in the germline V gene (reference sequence). CDR3 sequence: CSALERSSGNTIYF. DNA of the CDR3: TGCAGTGCTTTAGAGCGCTCCTCTGGAAACACCATATATTTT.

This clonotype was found many times. The V and J genes are TRBV24-1 and TRBJ2-5, with D hard to call. Between the trimmed V and J ends, which lost 5 bases and 5 bases, there was a span of 17 bases. Germline V lookup: CDR1 KGHDR, CDR2 SFDVKD. The CDR3 contains 15 residues. The CDR3 nucleotides read TGTGCCACCAGTGCGAGGACCACGGCGGCTGAGACCCAGTACTTC. This sequence encodes CATSARTTAAETQYF.

The sample holds many counts of this clonotype. The chain couples TRBV7-6 to TRBJ2-2, with unresolved D. V shed 5 bases and J shed 4 bases, with 11 bases lying between them. Germline V gene data show CDR1 as SGHVS and CDR2 as FNYEAQ. The CDR3 is 14 amino acids. The CDR3, as DNA: TGTGCCAGCAGCCCCGCCTCGGGCACCGGGGAGCTGTTTTTT. Translated, it gives CASSPASGTGELFF.

For this clonotype: A much larger clone differs by one base, so this may be a read error. The CDR3 loop reads CSIEESRNQNTEAFF. The DNA of the CDR3 is TGCAGCATTGAAGAGTCCAGGAACCAGAACACTGAAGCTTTCTTT. This chain joins TRBV29-1 and TRBJ1-1; D is uncertain. Germline CDR1 reads SQVTM; CDR2 reads ANQGSEA. The CDR3 totals 15 residues.

V gene TRBV15 combines with J gene TRBJ2-7; 7 bases map to TRBD1. This CDR3 has 15 residues. Per the germline V gene, CDR1 is LNHNV and CDR2 is YYDKDF (reference sequence). V was pared by 3 bases and J by 2 bases, with 7 bases of the junction left unmatched. The CDR3: CATSSYRQGTYEQYF. CDR3 coding DNA: TGTGCCACCAGCAGCTACAGACAGGGTACCTACGAGCAGTACTTC.

Concerning this clonotype itself: The conserved closing phenylalanine or tryptophan is absent in this CDR3, likely reflecting a read error. The DNA is left out, because the CDR3 cannot be placed on it with certainty; the CDR3 is given as TCRdb lists it. The rearrangement uses TRBV10-2 and TRBJ1-4. Germline assignment: CDR1 WSHSY and CDR2 SAAADI. From its first to its last residue, the CDR3 has 9 amino acids. The CDR3 is CASSESKSR.

V gene TRBV7-2 combines with J gene TRBJ2-5; TRBD1 aligns across 9 bases. V shed 5 bases, J shed 9 bases, and the junction held 19 bases outside the gene matches. This CDR3 has 17 residues. Germline CDR1 is SGHTA and CDR2 is FQGNSA. CDR3 sequence: CASSPVRGQGLMGAQYF. For the CDR3, the DNA is TGTGCCAGCAGCCCCGTTCGTGGACAGGGGTTGATGGGGGCCCAGTACTTC.

A few counts support this clonotype. One junction end does not reproduce the germline sequence, and a read error may be involved. The chain recombines TRBV10-3 with TRBJ1-3, with D possibly matching TRBD1 (6 bases). Germline values: CDR1 ENHRY, CDR2 SYGVKD. This CDR3 spans 16 amino acids. This CDR3 is CASSYSMTGSGNTIYF. The CDR3 DNA sequence: TGTGCCAGCAGTTACTCCATGACAGGCTCTGGAAACACCATATATTTT.

The chain has TRBV10-3 and TRBJ1-6; D is ambiguous. With 6 bases removed from V and 0 bases from J, the gap between germline ends came to 12 bases. The CDR3 has 16 residues. Germline CDR1 reads ENHRY; CDR2 reads SYGVKD. The CDR3 nucleotides read TGTGCCATCAGCTCAGAAGAAAGCTCCTATAATTCACCCCTCCACTTT. It specifies CAISSEESSYNSPLHF.

As concerns this clonotype: The junction and the germline gene differ at one end; a read error may be behind it. This chain links TRBV4-3 with TRBJ2-2; D remains unclear. Looked up from germline, CDR1 is LGHNA and CDR2 is YSLEER. This CDR3 region has 13 residues. Here the CDR3 reads CASSQDVTGELFF. The CDR3 bases are TGCGCCAGCAGCCAAGACGTCACCGGAGAGCTGTTTTTT.

The chain couples TRBV6-5 to TRBJ2-2; D ambiguous. V was clipped by 11 bases and J by 7 bases, with 11 bases between them. Germline V CDR1 and CDR2: MNHEY, SVGAGI. The CDR3 is 11 amino acids. The CDR3 DNA reads as TGTGCCGGCCTCTGGGGCGGGGAGCTGTTTTTT. Translation: CAGLWGGELFF.

Many counts were recorded for this clonotype. The gene calls are TRBV10-3 and TRBJ1-3; D remains unclear. Germline loops: CDR1 ENHRY, CDR2 SYGVKD. The CDR3 sequence is 13 residues long. The V and J ends lost 5 bases and 0 bases respectively, with 5 bases between them. The CDR3 nucleotides read TGTGCCATCAGTAGTCCCTCTGGAAACACCATATATTTT. This codes for CAISSPSGNTIYF.

The V call is TRBV12-3 or TRBV12-4, the J call TRBJ2-5; 16 bases line up with TRBD2. CDR3 length equals 19 residues. The V and J ends lost 5 bases and 1 base, in that order; junction bases with no gene match: 10. Written as DNA, the CDR3 is TGTGCCAGCAGTGCCCTGCGGGGACTAGCGGGGGGGAGCCAAGAGACCCAGTACTTC. It specifies CASSALRGLAGGSQETQYF.

This clonotype appeared many times. The chain links TRBV12-3 or TRBV12-4 to TRBJ1-2; 8 positions match TRBD1. The V gene end was trimmed by 5 bases and the J gene end by 3 bases; junction bases not matched to a gene: 5. The CDR3 contains 14 residues. As DNA, the CDR3 is TGTGCCAGCAGTGGCCCGACAGGGGACTATGGCTACACCTTC. Its translation is CASSGPTGDYGYTF.

The gene calls are TRBV7-9 and TRBJ1-5; D is possibly TRBD1 (6 bases). The V gene's germline CDR1 is SEHNR and CDR2 FQNEAQ (reference sequence). This CDR3 is 16 amino acids long. The V and J ends lost 3 bases and 2 bases respectively, with 14 bases between them. The CDR3 DNA reads TGTGCCAGCAGCTTGTTGGGGGCGCGGGGCAATCAGCCCCAGCATTTT. This sequence encodes CASSLLGARGNQPQHF.

This clonotype was detected ten times or more. CDR3 DNA sequence: TGTGCCATCACTGGCGTGAACACTGAAGCTTTCTTT. This translates into CAITGVNTEAFF. V is TRBV28 and J is TRBJ1-1; D unresolved. The germline CDR1 and CDR2 sequences are MDHEN and SYDVKM. Deletions cut 10 bases from V and 0 bases from J, with 9 bases between. The CDR3 loop spans 12 amino acids.

Concerning this clonotype itself: A much bigger clone sits one base away, suggesting this may be a read error. V gene TRBV10-2 combines with J gene TRBJ2-7, with a possible D match to TRBD2 (6 bases). This CDR3 is built from 15 residues. Looked up from germline, CDR1 is WSHSY and CDR2 is SAAADI. CDR3 DNA sequence: TGTGCCAGCAGAAGGGGCGGGAAGCAAGGTTACGAGCAGTACTTC. Its protein is CASRRGGKQGYEQYF.

About this clonotype itself: Relative to the germline gene, one junction end is altered; a read error may explain this. The chain links TRBV10-2 to TRBJ1-2, with 11 bases identical to TRBD1. The germline gives CDR1 WSHSY, CDR2 SAAADI. The CDR3 loop spans 15 amino acids. Here the CDR3 reads CASSERTGGVYGYTF. Written as DNA, the CDR3 is TGTGCCAGCAGTGAAAGGACAGGGGGCGTCTATGGCTACACCTTC.

The rearrangement joins TRBV2 to TRBJ2-6, with TRBD2 matching over 8 bases. This CDR3 is 20 amino acids long. Germline-derived CDR1 and CDR2 are SNHLY and FYNNEI. J gave up 0 bases and V 4 bases, and 14 bases lay outside the gene matches. The CDR3, as DNA: TGTGCCAGCAGTGCCCGGGGGAGGGCGGGGGGAATCTCTGGGGCCAACGTCCTGACTTTC. Its translation is CASSARGRAGGISGANVLTF.

The chain employs TRBV18 and TRBJ1-1; no clear D. The CDR3 has 14 residues. Germline CDR1 and CDR2: KGHSH and LQKENI. V was shortened by 5 bases and J by 0 bases, with 10 bases between the two germline ends. The CDR3 loop reads CASSRPTVNTEAFF. The CDR3 DNA sequence: TGTGCCAGCTCAAGGCCAACAGTGAACACTGAAGCTTTCTTT. Variable domain in full (rest from reference TRBV18 and TRBJ1-1): NAGVMQNPRHLVRRRGQEARLRCSPMKGHSHVYWYRQLPEEGLKFMVYLQKENIIDESGMPKERFSAEFPKEGPSILRIQQVVRGDSAAYFCASSRPTVNTEAFFGQGTRLTVV.

This chain joins TRBV29-1 and TRBJ1-6; possible D gene TRBD1, 5 bases. V lost 6 bases to trimming and J lost 7 bases, with 13 bases between them. CDR1 is SQVTM, CDR2 ANQGSEA, per germline. The CDR3 runs 13 residues. CDR3 in amino acids: CSVAGRANSPLHF. DNA for the CDR3: TGCAGCGTCGCGGGCAGGGCCAATTCACCCCTCCACTTT.

The chain employs TRBV25-1 and TRBJ1-6; 8 bases align to TRBD1. This CDR3 contains 16 residues. Losses at the gene ends were 5 bases for V and 7 bases for J; bases not matched to a gene: 10. Germline values: CDR1 MGHDK, CDR2 SYGVNS. CDR3: CASSSVGQENNSPLHF. CDR3 in DNA: TGTGCCAGCAGTTCGGTGGGACAGGAAAACAATTCACCCCTCCACTTT.

This clonotype was detected only a few times. The V gene is TRBV12-3 or TRBV12-4, the J gene TRBJ2-7, with 8 bases matching TRBD1. CDR3 length: 16 amino acids. Germline trimming cut 7 bases from V and 0 bases from J; bases unmatched to any gene: 11. CDR3 nucleotide sequence: TGTGCCAGCACCTACCCGGGACAGGTCCTCTCCTACGAGCAGTACTTC. Its translation: CASTYPGQVLSYEQYF.

Of note for this clonotype: Germline is not matched at one junction end, which may reflect a read error. The V call is TRBV2, the J call TRBJ1-2; D possibly corresponds to TRBD1 (6 bases). Germline V gene data show CDR1 as SNHLY and CDR2 as FYNNEI. This CDR3 has 16 amino acids. The CDR3 DNA is TGTGCCGGCAGCCCTTCGGGAGCGGGGGGCCACTATGGCTACACCTTC. Protein sequence: CAGSPSGAGGHYGYTF.

Ten or more counts support this clonotype. CDR3 coding DNA: TGTGCCACCAGCAGTTGGAACGGCAATCAGCCCCAGCATTTT. Its translation is CATSSWNGNQPQHF. The rearrangement joins TRBV15 to TRBJ1-5, with D hard to call. Germline loops: CDR1 LNHNV, CDR2 YYDKDF (reference sequence). V was shortened by 3 bases and J by 2 bases, with 8 bases between the two germline ends. The CDR3 is 14 residues long. The whole variable domain, remainder taken from reference TRBV15 and TRBJ1-5, is DAMVIQNPRYQVTQFGKPVTLSCSQTLNHNVMYWYQQKSSQAPKLLFHYYDKDFNNEADTPDNFQSRRPNTSFCFLDIRSPGLGDTAMYLCATSSWNGNQPQHFGDGTRLSIL.

J is TRBJ2-5 and V is TRBV2; D possibly corresponds to TRBD2 (5 bases). The J call is doubtful: the DNA matches TRBJ2-1 better. The germline CDR1 and CDR2 sequences are SNHLY and FYNNEI. CDR3 length equals 12 residues. CDR3 bases: TGTGCCAGCAGTGAACGAGGGAATGAGCAGTTCTTC. It encodes CASSERGNEQFF.